This T cell receptor (beta chain) was sequenced for a study of shared clonotypes between healthy human individuals. The CDR3 totals 17 residues. Germline-derived CDR1 and CDR2 are KGHSH and LQKENI. Trimming shortened V by 1 base and J by 2 bases, and 15 bases separated the two germline ends. The protocol was immunoSEQ multiplex PCR, while the TCRdb copy is restricted to in-frame clones and leaves out a portion. In the table there are roughly 520,000 clones, roughly 95% of which are singletons. The clonotype comes from a woman aged 25 to 39 in good health. Sequenced input: naive CD4+ T cells sorted from blood. Subset defined: CD45RA+ positively selected. The rearrangement uses TRBV18 and TRBJ2-1; no clear D. DNA of the CDR3: TGTGCCAGCTCACCACTCACGGGCGGAGCAACCTACAATGAGCAGTTCTTC. It codes for CASSPLTGGATYNEQFF.